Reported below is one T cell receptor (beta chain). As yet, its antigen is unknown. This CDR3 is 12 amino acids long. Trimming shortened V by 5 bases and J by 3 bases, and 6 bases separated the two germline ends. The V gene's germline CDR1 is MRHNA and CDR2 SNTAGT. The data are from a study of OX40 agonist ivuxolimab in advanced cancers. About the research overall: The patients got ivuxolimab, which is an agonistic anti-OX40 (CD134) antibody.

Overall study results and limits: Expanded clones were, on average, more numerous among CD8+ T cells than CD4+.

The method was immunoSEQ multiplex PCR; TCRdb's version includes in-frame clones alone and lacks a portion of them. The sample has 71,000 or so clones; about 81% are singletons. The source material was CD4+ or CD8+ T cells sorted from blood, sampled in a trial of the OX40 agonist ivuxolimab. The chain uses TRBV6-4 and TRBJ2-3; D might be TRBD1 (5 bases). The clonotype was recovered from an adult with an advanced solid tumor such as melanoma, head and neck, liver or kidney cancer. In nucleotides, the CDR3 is TGTGCCAGCAGTCCAGGGACAGATACGCAGTATTTT. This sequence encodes CASSPGTDTQYF.